This T cell receptor beta chain was captured by sequencing in a study of cytomegalovirus exposure and HLA in healthy donors. Whole-study results and caveats: Researchers reported from a later analysis that most CMV-associated TCR beta chains appeared HLA-restricted.

This CDR3 has 14 residues. Losses at the gene ends were 7 bases for V and 6 bases for J; bases not matched to a gene: 11. Germline lookup yields CDR1 MNHNS and CDR2 SASEGT. A remark on this clone: Antigen unknown.

PCR employed 60 Vbeta and 13 Jbeta primers. Measured with immunoSEQ multiplex PCR; TCRdb has only the in-frame clones, and not every one. The sample lists about 140,000 clones; more than 60% were seen once. Sequenced sample: PBMCs. This chain joins TRBV6-1 and TRBJ2-7, with 8 positions matching TRBD1. The TCR originated in a female donor in good health and CMV-seronegative. The CDR3 DNA follows: TGTGCCAGCAACGAATTAACAGGGGGACGCGAGCAGTACTTC. This sequence encodes CASNELTGGREQYF.